This TCR beta chain was identified in a study of blood T cell repertoires in COVID-19. The germline CDR1 and CDR2 sequences are ENHRY and SYGVKD. The CDR3 contains 15 residues. V was cut by 5 bases and J by 3 bases, with 14 bases left in between. Assay: immunoSEQ multiplex PCR; the TCRdb copy retains only in-frame clones and omits some. The repertoire holds roughly 120,000 clones, with roughly 86% as singletons. The sample was peripheral blood. The sequence was collected from a human donor in a cohort sampled during active COVID-19. This rearrangement joins TRBV10-3 to TRBJ2-1; TRBD1 might be the D (6 bases). This chain's CDR3 is CAISPRDIGYNEQFF. In DNA, the CDR3 is TGTGCCATCAGTCCCCGGGACATCGGCTACAATGAGCAGTTCTTC.